Following are 6 T cell receptor beta chains from one sample sequenced in a study of T cells in localized non-small cell lung cancer. This table comes from immunoSEQ multiplex PCR, and its TCRdb copy is limited to in-frame clones, with some not included. The data show 5,600 or so clones, with 28% seen just once and around 5% held by the top ten. Sequences were derived from lung tumor tissue, sampled before any cancer treatment. These receptors all come from a female donor at least 60 years old with stage I lung adenocarcinoma.

The gene calls are TRBV28 and TRBJ1-1, with D perhaps matching TRBD1 (6 bases). V was shortened by 2 bases and J by 1 base, with 17 bases between the two germline ends. The CDR3 length is 17 residues. Germline values: CDR1 MDHEN, CDR2 SYDVKM. DNA for the CDR3: TGTGCCAGCAGTTTAGGGGTTGGTGGCAGGGGGAACACTGAAGCTTTCTTT. Amino acids: CASSLGVGGRGNTEAFF.

The V call is TRBV11-3, the J call TRBJ2-3, with 9 bases aligning to TRBD2. The CDR3 has 16 residues. Germline CDR1 and CDR2: SGHNT and YENEEA. Trimming cost V 5 bases and J 5 bases; bases outside gene matches: 11. CDR3 DNA sequence: TGTGCCAGCAGCCCCCGACTAGCGGCGATGGGAGATACGCAGTATTTT. Translation gives CASSPRLAAMGDTQYF.

This clone showed up just a few times. This chain uses TRBV11-1 with TRBJ2-2, with 8 bases that match TRBD1. V trimming: 2 bases; J trimming: 7 bases; junction bases outside the gene matches: 3. Germline V gene data show CDR1 as SGHAT and CDR2 as FQDESV (reference sequence). This CDR3 comprises 14 residues. In DNA, the CDR3 is TGTGCCAGCAGCTTACGACAGGGGTTCGGGGAGCTGTTTTTT. Its translation: CASSLRQGFGELFF.

This chain uses TRBV11-3 with TRBJ2-1, with D possibly being TRBD2 (6 bases). The CDR3 is made up of 18 amino acids. Trimming stripped 5 bases from V and 5 bases from J, with 25 bases between. Germline CDR1 reads SGHNT; CDR2 reads YENEEA. The CDR3 sequence: CASSEVSRGRLRHNEQFF. In DNA, the CDR3 is TGTGCCAGCAGCGAAGTCAGTCGGGGGAGGTTGAGACACAATGAGCAGTTCTTC.

Only a few counts were recorded for this clone. This chain joins TRBV11-3 and TRBJ2-7; D possibly matches TRBD1 or TRBD2 (7 bases each). The CDR3 length is 14 residues. Trimming removed 5 bases from V and 4 bases from J, with 15 bases in between. Germline CDR1 is SGHNT and CDR2 is YENEEA. CDR3 region: CASSKRDSLYEQYF. The DNA of the CDR3 is TGTGCCAGCAGCAAGCGGGACAGCTTATACGAGCAGTACTTC.

CDR3 nucleotide sequence: TGTGCCAGCAGCCGAAAGTCGGGACTAGCGGACACAGATACGCAGTATTTT. It specifies CASSRKSGLADTDTQYF. The chain employs TRBV11-3 and TRBJ2-3; 11 positions match TRBD2. The germline V gene encodes CDR1 SGHNT and CDR2 YENEEA. V shed 5 bases, J shed 2 bases, and the junction held 9 bases outside the gene matches. This CDR3 comprises 17 residues.